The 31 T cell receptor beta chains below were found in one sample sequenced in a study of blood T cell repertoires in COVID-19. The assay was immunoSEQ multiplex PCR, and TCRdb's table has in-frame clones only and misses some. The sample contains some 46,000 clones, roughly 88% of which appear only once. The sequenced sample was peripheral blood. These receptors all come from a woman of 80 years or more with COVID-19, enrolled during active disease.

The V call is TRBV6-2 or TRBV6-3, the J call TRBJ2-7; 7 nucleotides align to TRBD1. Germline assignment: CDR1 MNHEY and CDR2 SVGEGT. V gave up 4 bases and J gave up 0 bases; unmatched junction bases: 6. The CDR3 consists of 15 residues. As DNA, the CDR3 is TGTGCCAGCAGTTCCTCGACAGGGAGCTCCTACGAGCAGTACTTC. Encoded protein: CASSSSTGSSYEQYF.

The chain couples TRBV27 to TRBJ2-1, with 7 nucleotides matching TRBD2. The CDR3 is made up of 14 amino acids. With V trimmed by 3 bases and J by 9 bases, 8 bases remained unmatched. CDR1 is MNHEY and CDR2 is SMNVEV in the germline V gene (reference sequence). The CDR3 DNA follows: TGTGCCAGCAGTTTTGGGGGGGGGAGTAGTGAGCAGTTCTTC. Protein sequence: CASSFGGGSSEQFF.

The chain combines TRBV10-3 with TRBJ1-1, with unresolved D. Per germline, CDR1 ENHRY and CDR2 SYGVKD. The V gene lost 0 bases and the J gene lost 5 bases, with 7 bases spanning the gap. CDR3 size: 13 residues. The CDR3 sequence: CAISESGRTEAFF. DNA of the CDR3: TGTGCCATCAGTGAGTCCGGCAGGACTGAAGCTTTCTTT.

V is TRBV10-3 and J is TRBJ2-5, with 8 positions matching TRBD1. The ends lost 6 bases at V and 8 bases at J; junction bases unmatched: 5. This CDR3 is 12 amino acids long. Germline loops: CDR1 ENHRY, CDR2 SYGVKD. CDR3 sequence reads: CAISQDRATQYF. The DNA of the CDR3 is TGTGCCATCAGCCAGGACAGGGCTACCCAGTACTTC.

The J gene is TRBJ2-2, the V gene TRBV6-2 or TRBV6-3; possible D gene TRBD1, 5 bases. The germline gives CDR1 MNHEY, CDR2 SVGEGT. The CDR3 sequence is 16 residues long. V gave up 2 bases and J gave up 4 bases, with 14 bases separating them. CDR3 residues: CASSYIPRAPTGELFF. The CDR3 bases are TGTGCCAGCAGTTACATCCCCAGGGCCCCCACCGGGGAGCTGTTTTTT.

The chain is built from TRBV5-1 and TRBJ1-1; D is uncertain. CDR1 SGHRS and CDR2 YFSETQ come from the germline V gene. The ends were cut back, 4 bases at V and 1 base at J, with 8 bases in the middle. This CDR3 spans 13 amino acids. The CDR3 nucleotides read TGCGCCAGCAGCCGGGAGGGGAACACTGAAGCTTTCTTT. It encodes CASSREGNTEAFF. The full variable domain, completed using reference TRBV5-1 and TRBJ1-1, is KAGVTQTPRYLIKTRGQQVTLSCSPISGHRSVSWYQQTPGQGLQFLFEYFSETQRNKGNFPGRFSGRQFSNSRSEMNVSTLELGDSALYLCASSREGNTEAFFGQGTRLTVV.

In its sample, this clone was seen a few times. The CDR3 DNA reads as TGTGCCAGCAGCCCGAGAGGGGGAGGGGTGAACGAGCAGTACTTC. Its protein is CASSPRGGGVNEQYF. The gene calls are TRBV11-2 and TRBJ2-7, with D possibly being TRBD2 (7 bases). The CDR3 is 15 residues long. V was trimmed by 5 bases and J by 5 bases, leaving 19 bases between them. From germline, CDR1 is SGHAT and CDR2 FQNNGV.

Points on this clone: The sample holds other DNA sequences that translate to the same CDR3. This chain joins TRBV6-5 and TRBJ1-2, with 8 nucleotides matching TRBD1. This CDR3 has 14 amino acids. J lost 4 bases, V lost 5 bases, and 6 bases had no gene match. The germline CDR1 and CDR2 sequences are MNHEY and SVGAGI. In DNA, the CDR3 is TGTGCCAGCAGTCCCAGGGGGCAGGGCTATGGCTACACCTTC. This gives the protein CASSPRGQGYGYTF.

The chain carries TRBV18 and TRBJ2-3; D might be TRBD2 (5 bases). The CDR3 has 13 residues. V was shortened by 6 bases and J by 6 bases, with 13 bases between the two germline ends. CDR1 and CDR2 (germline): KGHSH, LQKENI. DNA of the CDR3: TGTGCCAGCTCGCAGAACCCGGGGGATACGCAGTATTTT. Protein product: CASSQNPGDTQYF.

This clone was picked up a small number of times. This chain's CDR3 is CASSIDSGGAYNEQFF. CDR3 bases: TGTGCCAGTAGTATCGATAGCGGGGGGGCCTACAATGAGCAGTTCTTC. The chain recombines TRBV19 with TRBJ2-1; 11 bases align to TRBD2. This CDR3 comprises 16 residues. Germline CDR1 LNHDA, CDR2 SQIVND (reference sequence). The V segment lost 3 bases and the J segment 2 bases; nucleotides outside the gene matches: 3.

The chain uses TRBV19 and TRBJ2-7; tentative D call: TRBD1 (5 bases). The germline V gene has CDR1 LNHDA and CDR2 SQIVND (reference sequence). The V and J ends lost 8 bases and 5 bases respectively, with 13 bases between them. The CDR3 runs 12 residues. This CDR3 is CASGARVDEQYF. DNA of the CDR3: TGTGCCAGTGGGGCCAGGGTAGACGAGCAGTACTTC. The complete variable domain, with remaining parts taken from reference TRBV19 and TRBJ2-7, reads DGGITQSPKYLFRKEGQNVTLSCEQNLNHDAMYWYRQDPGQGLRLIYYSQIVNDFQKGDIAEGYSVSREKKESFPLTVTSAQKNPTAFYLCASGARVDEQYFGPGTRLTVT.

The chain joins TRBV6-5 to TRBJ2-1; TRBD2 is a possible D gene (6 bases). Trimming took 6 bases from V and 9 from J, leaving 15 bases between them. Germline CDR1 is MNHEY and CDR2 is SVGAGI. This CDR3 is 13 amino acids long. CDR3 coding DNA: TGTGCCAGCAGACCCTCGGGGGTTGGTGAGCAGTTCTTC. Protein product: CASRPSGVGEQFF.

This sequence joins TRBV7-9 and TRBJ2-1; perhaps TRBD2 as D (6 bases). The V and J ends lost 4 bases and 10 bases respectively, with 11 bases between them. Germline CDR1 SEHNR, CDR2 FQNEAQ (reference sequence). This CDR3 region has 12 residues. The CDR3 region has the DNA TGTGCCAGCAGCTGGGGGGTTGGGGAGCAGTTCTTC. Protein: CASSWGVGEQFF.

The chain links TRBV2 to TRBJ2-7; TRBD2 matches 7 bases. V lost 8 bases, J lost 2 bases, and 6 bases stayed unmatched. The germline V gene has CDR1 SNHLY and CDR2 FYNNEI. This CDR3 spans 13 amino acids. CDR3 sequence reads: CASRPGGTYEQYF. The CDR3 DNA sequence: TGTGCCAGCCGCCCCGGGGGGACCTACGAGCAGTACTTC. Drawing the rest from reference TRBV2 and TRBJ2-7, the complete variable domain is EPEVTQTPSHQVTQMGQEVILRCVPISNHLYFYWYRQILGQKVEFLVSFYNNEISEKSEIFDDQFSVERPDGSNFTLKIRSTKLEDSAMYFCASRPGGTYEQYFGPGTRLTVT.

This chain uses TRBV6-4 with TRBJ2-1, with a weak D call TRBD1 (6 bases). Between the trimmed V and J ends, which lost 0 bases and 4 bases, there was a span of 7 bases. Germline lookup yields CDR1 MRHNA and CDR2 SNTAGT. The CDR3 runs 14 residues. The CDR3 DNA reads TGTGCCAGCAGTGACTCGAGGGGGTACAATGAGCAGTTCTTC. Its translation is CASSDSRGYNEQFF.

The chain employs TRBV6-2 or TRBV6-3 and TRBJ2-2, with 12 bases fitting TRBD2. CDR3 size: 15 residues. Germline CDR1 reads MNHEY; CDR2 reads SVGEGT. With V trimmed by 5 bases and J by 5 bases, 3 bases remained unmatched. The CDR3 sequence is CASSTGLAGTGELFF. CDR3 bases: TGTGCCAGCAGTACTGGACTAGCGGGAACCGGGGAGCTGTTTTTT.

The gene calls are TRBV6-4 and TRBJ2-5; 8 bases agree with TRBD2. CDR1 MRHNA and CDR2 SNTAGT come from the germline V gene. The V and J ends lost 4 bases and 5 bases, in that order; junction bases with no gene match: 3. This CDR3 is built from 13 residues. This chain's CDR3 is CASSVIAGETQYF. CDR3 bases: TGTGCCAGCAGTGTTATAGCGGGGGAGACCCAGTACTTC.

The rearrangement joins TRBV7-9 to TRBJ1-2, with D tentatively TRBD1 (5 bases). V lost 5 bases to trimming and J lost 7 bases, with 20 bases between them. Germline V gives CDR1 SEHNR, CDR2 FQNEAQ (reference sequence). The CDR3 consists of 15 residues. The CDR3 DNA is TGTGCCAGCAGCGCGTACCTGGGGGGGGTCTCTGGCTACACCTTC. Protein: CASSAYLGGVSGYTF.

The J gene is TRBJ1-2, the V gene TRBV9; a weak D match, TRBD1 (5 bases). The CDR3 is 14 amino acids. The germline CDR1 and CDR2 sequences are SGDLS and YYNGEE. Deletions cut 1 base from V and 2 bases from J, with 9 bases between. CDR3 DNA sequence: TGTGCCAGCAGCGTAAGTGGGGGGAACTATGGCTACACCTTC. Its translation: CASSVSGGNYGYTF.

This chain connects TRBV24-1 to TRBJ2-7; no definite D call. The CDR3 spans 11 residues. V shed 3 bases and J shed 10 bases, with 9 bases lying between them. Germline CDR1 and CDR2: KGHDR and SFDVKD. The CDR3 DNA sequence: TGTGCCACCAGTGATACCATAGCACAGTACTTC. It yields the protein CATSDTIAQYF.

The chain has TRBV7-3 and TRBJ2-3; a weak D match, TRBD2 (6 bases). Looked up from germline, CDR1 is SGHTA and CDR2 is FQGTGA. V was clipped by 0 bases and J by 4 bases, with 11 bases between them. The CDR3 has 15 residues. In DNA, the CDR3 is TGTGCCAGCAGCTTAACCCCCACTAGCCCAGATACGCAGTATTTT. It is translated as CASSLTPTSPDTQYF.

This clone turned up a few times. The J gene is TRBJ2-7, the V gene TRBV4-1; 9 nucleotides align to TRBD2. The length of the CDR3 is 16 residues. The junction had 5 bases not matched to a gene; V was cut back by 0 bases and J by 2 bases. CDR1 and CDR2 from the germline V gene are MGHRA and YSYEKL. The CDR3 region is CASSQDPLAGTYEQYF. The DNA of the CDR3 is TGCGCCAGCAGCCAAGATCCTCTAGCGGGGACCTACGAGCAGTACTTC.

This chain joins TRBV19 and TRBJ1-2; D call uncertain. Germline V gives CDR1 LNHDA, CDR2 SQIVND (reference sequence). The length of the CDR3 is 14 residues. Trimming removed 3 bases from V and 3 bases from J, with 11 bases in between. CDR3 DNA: TGTGCCAGTAGTATGGTTCCGGGGTACTATGGCTACACCTTC. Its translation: CASSMVPGYYGYTF.

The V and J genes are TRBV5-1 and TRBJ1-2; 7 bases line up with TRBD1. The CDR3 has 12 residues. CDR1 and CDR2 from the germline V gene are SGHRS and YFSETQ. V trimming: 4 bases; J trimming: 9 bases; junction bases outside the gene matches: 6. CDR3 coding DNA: TGCGCCAGCAGCGCCGACAGGGCAAGCTACACCTTC. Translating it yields CASSADRASYTF. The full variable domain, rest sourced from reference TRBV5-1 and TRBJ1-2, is KAGVTQTPRYLIKTRGQQVTLSCSPISGHRSVSWYQQTPGQGLQFLFEYFSETQRNKGNFPGRFSGRQFSNSRSEMNVSTLELGDSALYLCASSADRASYTFGSGTRLTVV.

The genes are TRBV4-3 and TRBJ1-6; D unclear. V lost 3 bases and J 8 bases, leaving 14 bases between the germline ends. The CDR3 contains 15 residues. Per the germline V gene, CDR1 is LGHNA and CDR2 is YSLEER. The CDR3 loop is CASSQPWQDDSPLHF. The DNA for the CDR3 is TGCGCCAGCAGCCAGCCGTGGCAGGATGATTCACCCCTCCACTTT.

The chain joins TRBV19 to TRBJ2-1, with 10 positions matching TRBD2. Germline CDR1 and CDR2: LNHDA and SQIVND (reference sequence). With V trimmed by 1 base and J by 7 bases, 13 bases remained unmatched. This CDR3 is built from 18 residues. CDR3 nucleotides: TGTGCCAGTAGTATAGTTATAAGTCTAGCGGGAGTGAAAAATGAGCAGTTCTTC. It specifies CASSIVISLAGVKNEQFF.

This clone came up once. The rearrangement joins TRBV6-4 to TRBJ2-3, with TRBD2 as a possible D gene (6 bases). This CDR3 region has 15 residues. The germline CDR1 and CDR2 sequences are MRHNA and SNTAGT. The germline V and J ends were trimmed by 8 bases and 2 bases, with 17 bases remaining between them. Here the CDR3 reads CASRRKAGTTDTQYF. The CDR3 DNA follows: TGTGCCAGCCGCAGAAAGGCGGGAACCACAGATACGCAGTATTTT.

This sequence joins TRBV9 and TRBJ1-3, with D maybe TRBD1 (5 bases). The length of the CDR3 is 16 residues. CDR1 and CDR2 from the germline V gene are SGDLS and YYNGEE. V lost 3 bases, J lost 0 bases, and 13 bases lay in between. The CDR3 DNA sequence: TGTGCCAGCAGCGGGAGGGACGGGGGCTCTGGAAACACCATATATTTT. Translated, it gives CASSGRDGGSGNTIYF.

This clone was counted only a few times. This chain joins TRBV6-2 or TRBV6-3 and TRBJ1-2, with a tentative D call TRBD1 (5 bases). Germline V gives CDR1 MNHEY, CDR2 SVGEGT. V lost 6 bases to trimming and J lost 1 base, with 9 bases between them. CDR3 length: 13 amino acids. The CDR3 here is CASSRQSNYGYTF. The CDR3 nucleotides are TGTGCCAGCAGCAGACAGAGTAACTATGGCTACACCTTC.

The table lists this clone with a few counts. This CDR3 reads CATQQGPNEKLFF. CDR3 DNA sequence: TGTGCCACACAACAGGGGCCTAATGAAAAACTGTTTTTT. The chain uses TRBV24-1 and TRBJ1-4; 7 bases fit TRBD1. Unmatched junction bases numbered 4, after V lost 10 bases and J lost 3 bases. This CDR3 is 13 amino acids long. Germline CDR1 and CDR2: KGHDR and SFDVKD.

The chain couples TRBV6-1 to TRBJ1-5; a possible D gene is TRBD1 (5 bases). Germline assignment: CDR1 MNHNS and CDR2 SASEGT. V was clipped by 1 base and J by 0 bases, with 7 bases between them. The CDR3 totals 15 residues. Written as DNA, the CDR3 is TGTGCCAGCAGTGAAGACAGGTATAGCAATCAGCCCCAGCATTTT. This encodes CASSEDRYSNQPQHF.